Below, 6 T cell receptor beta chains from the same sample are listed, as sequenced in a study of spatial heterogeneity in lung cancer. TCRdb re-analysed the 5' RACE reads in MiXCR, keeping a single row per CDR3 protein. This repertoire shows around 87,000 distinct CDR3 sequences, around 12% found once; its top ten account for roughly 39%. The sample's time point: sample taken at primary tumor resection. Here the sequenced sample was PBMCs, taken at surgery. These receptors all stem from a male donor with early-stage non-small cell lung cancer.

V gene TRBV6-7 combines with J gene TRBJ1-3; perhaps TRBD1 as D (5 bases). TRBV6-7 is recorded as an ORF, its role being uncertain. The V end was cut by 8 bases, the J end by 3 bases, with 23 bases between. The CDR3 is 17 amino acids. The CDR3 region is CASQDSPQARYGNTIYF. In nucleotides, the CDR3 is TGTGCCAGCCAAGACAGTCCTCAAGCCCGCTATGGAAACACCATATATTTT.

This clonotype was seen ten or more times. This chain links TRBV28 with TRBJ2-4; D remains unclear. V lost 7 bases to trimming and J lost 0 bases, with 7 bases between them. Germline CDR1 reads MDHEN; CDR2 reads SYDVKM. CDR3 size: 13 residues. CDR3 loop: CASTRVAKNIQYF. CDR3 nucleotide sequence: TGTGCCAGCACCCGGGTAGCCAAAAACATTCAGTACTTC.

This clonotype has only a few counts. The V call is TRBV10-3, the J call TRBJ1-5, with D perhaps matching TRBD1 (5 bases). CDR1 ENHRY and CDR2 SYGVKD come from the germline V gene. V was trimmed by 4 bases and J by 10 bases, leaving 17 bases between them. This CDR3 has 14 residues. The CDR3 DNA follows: TGTGCCATCAGTGCCGGGGGGACCCTCAATCCCCAGCATTTT. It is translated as CAISAGGTLNPQHF.

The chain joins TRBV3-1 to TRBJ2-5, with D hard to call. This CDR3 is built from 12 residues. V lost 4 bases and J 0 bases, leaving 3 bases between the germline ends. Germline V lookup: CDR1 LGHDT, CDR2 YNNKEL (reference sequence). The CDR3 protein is CASSPHQETQYF. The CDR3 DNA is TGTGCCAGCAGCCCTCACCAAGAGACCCAGTACTTC.

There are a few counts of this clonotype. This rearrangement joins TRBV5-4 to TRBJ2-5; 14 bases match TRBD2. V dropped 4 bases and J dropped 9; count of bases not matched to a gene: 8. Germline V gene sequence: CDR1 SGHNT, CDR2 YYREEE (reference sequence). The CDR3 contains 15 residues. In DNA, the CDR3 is TGTGCCAGCAGCCCGGGACTAGCGGGGGAGGCGGCCCAGTACTTC. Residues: CASSPGLAGEAAQYF.

The CDR3 coding sequence is TGCGCCAGCAGCTTGGACGTCGGTAGCGGGGGGTTCACAGATACGCAGTATTTT. Translating gives CASSLDVGSGGFTDTQYF. V gene TRBV5-1 combines with J gene TRBJ2-3; 10 bases agree with TRBD2. V was pared by 0 bases and J by 2 bases, with 9 bases of the junction left unmatched. CDR3 length: 18 amino acids. Germline-derived CDR1 and CDR2 are SGHRS and YFSETQ.